In its sample, the clone carrying this TCR beta chain was seen a few times. The antigen remains unidentified. A quantitative 5'-RACE method, one with molecular barcodes, was used to make TCR beta libraries. TCRdb re-analysed the 5' RACE reads in MiXCR, keeping a single row per CDR3 protein. The profile shows 220,000 or so distinct CDR3 sequences, around 18% of them singletons. The data belong to a study of CD8 T cells in ankylosing spondylitis. Study-wide results and caveats: Prior literature has documented some motif variants in synovial fluid and blood from reactive arthritis. Clones tied to disease were said to be significantly enriched in matched ankylosing spondylitis synovial fluid. Clones linked with disease were CD8+ and fairly uncommon in the peripheral blood. Ankylosing spondylitis blood seemed to carry a telltale TCR beta motif made of roughly 8 highly homologous variants.

The sequenced material came from blood, either unsorted or a sorted T cell fraction (not recorded which). The sequence was collected from a male donor with ankylosing spondylitis.

CDR3 sequence reads: CSVEGLELDTQYF. CDR3 nucleotide sequence: TGCAGCGTTGAAGGGCTAGAGTTAGATACGCAGTATTTT. The chain couples TRBV29-1 to TRBJ2-3; D is uncertain. V lost 1 base to trimming and J lost 5 bases, with 10 bases between them. This CDR3 region has 13 residues. Per the germline V gene, CDR1 is SQVTM and CDR2 is ANQGSEA.